A selection of T cell receptor beta chains follows, all from one sample in a study of early T cells in non-severe SARS-CoV-2 infection. TCRdb itself ran the 5' RACE reads through MiXCR, one entry per CDR3 protein. The data hold about 76,000 distinct CDR3 sequences, with approximately 10% observed a single time. The sequenced sample was whole blood. These receptors came from an adult who was a healthcare worker with PCR-confirmed SARS-CoV-2 infection or an uninfected control (not recorded which). Each CDR3 is given with its conserved first and last residue. D genes are given only for firm matches. Size is omitted from some rows. Given values are once, few, many or a class for expanded clones.

DNA,CDR3,D,size,V,J
TGTGCCAGCAGTCCAAATCACCAAGAGACCCAGTACTTC,CASSPNHQETQYF,-,many,TRBV6-2/TRBV6-3,TRBJ2-5
TGTGCCAGCAGCCTTGGGGCGGCTAATGAAAAACTGTTTTTT,CASSLGAANEKLFF,-,-,TRBV7-2,TRBJ1-4
TGTGCCAGCAGTCCGTACTCCCGGATTGGTACGCAGTATTTT,CASSPYSRIGTQYF,-,few,TRBV6-5,TRBJ2-3
TGTGCCAGCAGCCCTAGTGGGGGGGGACTCTACGAGCAGTACTTC,CASSPSGGGLYEQYF,TRBD2,-,TRBV7-2,TRBJ2-7
TGTGCCAGCAGCCCCGCCCCGAACGGGGAGCTGTTTTTT,CASSPAPNGELFF,-,many,TRBV5-4,TRBJ2-2
TGCGCCAGCAGTCAAGGGACAGGCCTTAGCAATCAGCCCCAGCATTTT,CASSQGTGLSNQPQHF,TRBD1,many,TRBV23-1,TRBJ1-5
TGTGCCAGCAGTTTGGGTAGCGGAACGTTCACAGATACGCAGTATTTT,CASSLGSGTFTDTQYF,-,few,TRBV12-3/TRBV12-4,TRBJ2-3
TGCGCCAGCAGCCAAGTACGAGACAGGGGACACGAAAAACTGTTTTTT,CASSQVRDRGHEKLFF,TRBD1,few,TRBV4-1,TRBJ1-4
TGTGCCAGCAGTCGGCTAGCGGGGGCCTTAGATACGCAGTATTTT,CASSRLAGALDTQYF,TRBD2,-,TRBV6-2/TRBV6-3,TRBJ2-3
TGCAGTGCTAGACCTCCCGGGGGGCGAGTCGACGAGCAGTACTTC,CSARPPGGRVDEQYF,-,many,TRBV20-1,TRBJ2-7
TGTGCCAGCAGTCGGACAGGGCCCTACGAGCAGTACTTC,CASSRTGPYEQYF,TRBD1,-,TRBV6-6,TRBJ2-7
TGTGCCACCAGTATCGACACATTGAACACTGAAGCTTTCTTT,CATSIDTLNTEAFF,-,many,TRBV15,TRBJ1-1
TGCGCCAGCAGCCCCGTATTAGCGGGGGACACAGATACGCAGTATTTT,CASSPVLAGDTDTQYF,TRBD2,-,TRBV4-1,TRBJ2-3
TGTGCCAGCAGTACTCCCGCCGGGACTAGCGGAGAGACCCAGTACTTC,CASSTPAGTSGETQYF,TRBD2,few,TRBV27,TRBJ2-5
TGTGCCAGCAGCTCCGGGGGAAGTTTGGGGAATGAAAAACTGTTTTTT,CASSSGGSLGNEKLFF,-,many,TRBV5-4,TRBJ1-4
TGCGCCAGCAGCCAAGTTATAGGGACTAGCGGGGGATTAGATACGCAGTATTTT,CASSQVIGTSGGLDTQYF,TRBD2,-,TRBV4-3,TRBJ2-3
TGTGCCAGCACCCCAGGGACAGCTGGGGCCAACGTCCTGACTTTC,CASTPGTAGANVLTF,TRBD1,-,TRBV6-5,TRBJ2-6
TGTGCCAGCAGCCAAGCAGAAAATCAGCCCCAGCATTTT,CASSQAENQPQHF,-,-,TRBV3-1,TRBJ1-5
TGTGCCAGCAGCGTAGGAACTAGCGGTAGCACAGATACGCAGTATTTT,CASSVGTSGSTDTQYF,TRBD2,few,TRBV9,TRBJ2-3
TGTGCCAGCAGCGTTGGGAAGGGCAGGGCTTTCTTT,CASSVGKGRAFF,-,many,TRBV7-8,TRBJ1-1
TGTGCCAGCGGCTATTTCGGCGGGGAGCTGTTTTTT,CASGYFGGELFF,-,-,TRBV6-2/TRBV6-3,TRBJ2-2
TGTGCCAGCAGCCAACTATGGGCTGAAGCTTTCTTT,CASSQLWAEAFF,-,many,TRBV5-6,TRBJ1-1
TGTGCCAGCAGTGAACAGGGAAACTATGGCTACACCTTC,CASSEQGNYGYTF,-,few,TRBV6-1,TRBJ1-2
TGTGCCAGCAGCTTAGACAGGGGCTACTCTGGAAACACCATATATTTT,CASSLDRGYSGNTIYF,TRBD1,few,TRBV5-4,TRBJ1-3
TGTGCCAGCAGCCACCGGTATAACTCCTACGAGCAGTACTTC,CASSHRYNSYEQYF,-,many,TRBV6-2/TRBV6-3,TRBJ2-7
TGTGCTAGTGGTTTGCCCAGGGCCCCCCTCGAGCAGTACTTC,CASGLPRAPLEQYF,-,many,TRBV12-5,TRBJ2-7
TGCGCCAGCAGCCCCTACGGAAGCGGGGGATTATCCAATGAGCAGTTCTTC,CASSPYGSGGLSNEQFF,TRBD2,many,TRBV4-3,TRBJ2-1
TGCGCCAGCAGCTTAGGGGGACGCCCACCCCGTGAGCAGTTCTTC,CASSLGGRPPREQFF,-,many,TRBV5-1,TRBJ2-1
TGTGCCACCGGAGGGACAGGTGACTCTGGGGCCAACGTCCTGACTTTC,CATGGTGDSGANVLTF,TRBD1,many,TRBV2,TRBJ2-6
TGTGCCAGTAGTATTTTGGGGGATGACGAAAAACTGTTTTTT,CASSILGDDEKLFF,-,many,TRBV19,TRBJ1-4
TGCAGTGCTAGAACCAACCCGGAGACCCAGTACTTC,CSARTNPETQYF,-,many,TRBV20-1,TRBJ2-5
TGTGCCAGCAGCTTAAATCCAGCGGGAAACACCATATATTTT,CASSLNPAGNTIYF,-,-,TRBV7-9,TRBJ1-3
TGCAGCGGCACGACAGGGCACACTGAAGCTTTCTTT,CSGTTGHTEAFF,TRBD1,-,TRBV29-1,TRBJ1-1
TGTGCCAGCAGCCAAACGGACGGCAACACTGAAGCTTTCTTT,CASSQTDGNTEAFF,-,-,TRBV3-1,TRBJ1-1
TGCAGTGCTTCCCCCAGGGGGCGCGGCACTGAAGCTTTCTTT,CSASPRGRGTEAFF,TRBD1,many,TRBV20-1,TRBJ1-1
TGCAGCGGCGCCGCGGGGGGCGAGCAGTACTTC,CSGAAGGEQYF,TRBD2,few,TRBV29-1,TRBJ2-7
TGTGCCAGCAGCCCGGACCAAAGGGGGGAAAAACTGTTTTTT,CASSPDQRGEKLFF,-,few,TRBV7-7,TRBJ1-4
TGTGCCAGCAGCTTAGGGGTGTCCTACGAGCAGTACTTC,CASSLGVSYEQYF,-,once,TRBV7-9,TRBJ2-7
TGTGCCAGCAGTTACAAAGGACAGCCCCAGCATTTT,CASSYKGQPQHF,-,few,TRBV6-2/TRBV6-3,TRBJ1-5
TGTGCCAGTGGGCCAGGGGATCTCGCTAACTATGGCTACACCTTC,CASGPGDLANYGYTF,-,few,TRBV19,TRBJ1-2
TGCGCCAGCAGCCAAGCGGTGCGCGAACGAGGCCAGCCCCAGCATTTT,CASSQAVRERGQPQHF,-,-,TRBV4-1,TRBJ1-5
TGTGCCAGTAGTATAAGTGAGGGGAATCAGCCCCAGCATTTT,CASSISEGNQPQHF,-,many,TRBV19,TRBJ1-5
TGTGCCAGCAGCGCTAGGGGGGGGCGCGGAGAGACCCAGTACTTC,CASSARGGRGETQYF,-,few,TRBV12-3/TRBV12-4,TRBJ2-5
TGTGCCAGCAGCTTTGGGACTAGCGTCCAAGAGACCCAGTACTTC,CASSFGTSVQETQYF,TRBD2,-,TRBV7-8,TRBJ2-5
TGTGCCAGCAGGCTCGGACAGGGAGGCACCAATCAGCCCCAGCATTTT,CASRLGQGGTNQPQHF,TRBD1,many,TRBV6-6,TRBJ1-5
TGTGCCAGCAGCCAAGATCGGTTGGCCGAGCAGTACTTC,CASSQDRLAEQYF,-,few,TRBV3-1,TRBJ2-7